A selection of T cell receptor beta chains follows, all from one sample in a study of beta chain features in type 1 diabetes. Libraries were prepared by immunoSEQ multiplex PCR; TCRdb keeps only in-frame clonotypes and omits some of them. The table lists roughly 140,000 clones, 48% of them singletons, with approximately 0.4% in the top ten. The material sequenced was Tregs from blood. The source is a man younger than 35 in good health. CDR3s include the opening cysteine and the closing phenylalanine or tryptophan. A D gene is named only where the DNA matches it firmly.

D gene: TRBD1; V gene: TRBV7-2; CDR3 length: 14; CDR3 protein: CASSQWTGNTEAFF
D gene: .; V gene: TRBV28; CDR3 length: 13; CDR3 protein: CASSFPLGQPQHF
D gene: .; V gene: TRBV7-8; CDR3 length: 16; CDR3 protein: CASSLSVPIGSYEQYF
D gene: .; V gene: TRBV6-1; CDR3 length: 13; CDR3 protein: CASTGLPNQPQHF
D gene: .; V gene: TRBV7-2; CDR3 length: 15; CDR3 protein: CASSFVLGSTGELFF
D gene: .; V gene: TRBV7-9; CDR3 length: 16; CDR3 protein: CASSLGPGRLLYGHTF
D gene: .; V gene: TRBV25-1; CDR3 length: 13; CDR3 protein: CASSESGVTEAFF
D gene: .; V gene: TRBV18; CDR3 length: 13; CDR3 protein: CASSRDGVEKLFF
D gene: .; V gene: TRBV7-3; CDR3 length: 14; CDR3 protein: CASSFDRNTGELFF
D gene: TRBD1; V gene: TRBV7-2; CDR3 length: 16; CDR3 protein: CASSLSGTGASYEQYF
D gene: .; V gene: TRBV5-1; CDR3 length: 13; CDR3 protein: CASRVERNTEAFF
D gene: .; V gene: TRBV7-9; CDR3 length: 11; CDR3 protein: CASSYRETQYF
D gene: TRBD1; V gene: TRBV28; CDR3 length: 11; CDR3 protein: CASRQGYEQYF
D gene: .; V gene: TRBV7-2; CDR3 length: 13; CDR3 protein: CASSIGQEETQYF
D gene: TRBD2; V gene: TRBV5-1; CDR3 length: 14; CDR3 protein: CASSHSGLETEQYF
D gene: .; V gene: TRBV6-1; CDR3 length: 12; CDR3 protein: CASSELPRGWYF
D gene: .; V gene: TRBV9; CDR3 length: 13; CDR3 protein: CASSVSSWNEQFF
D gene: .; V gene: TRBV30; CDR3 length: 14; CDR3 protein: CAWKGDWATDTQYF
D gene: TRBD2; V gene: TRBV30; CDR3 length: 15; CDR3 protein: CAYMTSGAASYEQYF
D gene: .; V gene: TRBV19; CDR3 length: 13; CDR3 protein: CASRTRQGTEAFF
D gene: .; V gene: TRBV18; CDR3 length: 16; CDR3 protein: CASSLGTPQNTGELFF
D gene: .; V gene: TRBV18; CDR3 length: 17; CDR3 protein: CASSPPRGGGWVPEAFF
D gene: .; V gene: TRBV4-3; CDR3 length: 13; CDR3 protein: CASSRQGGGELFF
D gene: TRBD2; V gene: TRBV5-1; CDR3 length: 16; CDR3 protein: CASSPGGLAVPGELFF
D gene: TRBD1; V gene: TRBV11-2; CDR3 length: 13; CDR3 protein: CASDRVGQETQYF
D gene: .; V gene: TRBV6-4; CDR3 length: 13; CDR3 protein: CASSNTGNSEQYF
D gene: .; V gene: TRBV5-6; CDR3 length: 13; CDR3 protein: CASSFPGQRKQYF
D gene: TRBD1; V gene: TRBV7-2; CDR3 length: 15; CDR3 protein: CASSLATGGNEKLFF
D gene: .; V gene: TRBV5-1; CDR3 length: 17; CDR3 protein: CASSLYSGGTVSYEQYF
D gene: TRBD2; V gene: TRBV7-9; CDR3 length: 17; CDR3 protein: CASSYTRTSTITDTQYF
D gene: TRBD2; V gene: TRBV10-3; CDR3 length: 22; CDR3 protein: CAISESRGDSGGASHYYNEQFF
D gene: .; V gene: TRBV30; CDR3 length: 13; CDR3 protein: CAWSMQGTDTQYF
D gene: TRBD2; V gene: TRBV7-9; CDR3 length: 14; CDR3 protein: CASETSGGYNEQFF
D gene: TRBD1; V gene: TRBV30; CDR3 length: 15; CDR3 protein: CAWRPGQGRFYGYTF
D gene: .; V gene: TRBV6-1; CDR3 length: 12; CDR3 protein: CASRTANYGYTF
D gene: .; V gene: TRBV19; CDR3 length: 15; CDR3 protein: CASSRWGVGNYGYTF
D gene: .; V gene: TRBV7-9; CDR3 length: 13; CDR3 protein: CASSFVGGYEQYF
D gene: .; V gene: TRBV10-3; CDR3 length: 16; CDR3 protein: CAISELGHLSTDTQYF
D gene: TRBD2; V gene: TRBV5-4; CDR3 length: 15; CDR3 protein: CASSLALAGGNEQFF
D gene: .; V gene: TRBV6-4; CDR3 length: 14; CDR3 protein: CASSERGLNTEAFF
D gene: TRBD1; V gene: TRBV5-1; CDR3 length: 14; CDR3 protein: CASRTGQANTEAFF
D gene: .; V gene: TRBV28; CDR3 length: 15; CDR3 protein: CASSPLTGRATEAFF
D gene: TRBD2; V gene: TRBV7-9; CDR3 length: 15; CDR3 protein: CASSWTSGFQETQYF
D gene: TRBD1; V gene: TRBV4-3; CDR3 length: 15; CDR3 protein: CASSQSRQGFYEQYF
D gene: .; V gene: TRBV30; CDR3 length: 14; CDR3 protein: CAWSVNQGSQPQHF
D gene: .; V gene: TRBV20-1; CDR3 length: 11; CDR3 protein: CSAAHYNEQFF
D gene: .; V gene: TRBV29-1; CDR3 length: 13; CDR3 protein: CSGGTLLGDTQYF
D gene: TRBD1; V gene: TRBV7-8; CDR3 length: 14; CDR3 protein: CASSVFGQGDGYTF
D gene: .; V gene: TRBV5-1; CDR3 length: 15; CDR3 protein: CASSRSTGSGEKLFF
D gene: .; V gene: TRBV2; CDR3 length: 13; CDR3 protein: CASVLRGNYEQYF
D gene: .; V gene: TRBV5-4; CDR3 length: 16; CDR3 protein: CASSLTRGSDNTEAFF
D gene: TRBD1; V gene: TRBV28; CDR3 length: 14; CDR3 protein: CAINTGGGPYGYTF
D gene: .; V gene: TRBV5-1; CDR3 length: 12; CDR3 protein: CASSLDYTEAFF
D gene: .; V gene: TRBV5-4; CDR3 length: 15; CDR3 protein: CASSLESGSTDTQYF
D gene: TRBD2; V gene: TRBV5-1; CDR3 length: 16; CDR3 protein: CASSLALAGPTGELFF
D gene: .; V gene: TRBV9; CDR3 length: 13; CDR3 protein: CASSVESRGEQYF
D gene: .; V gene: TRBV28; CDR3 length: 11; CDR3 protein: CASLSDYEQYF